The next 4 T cell receptor beta chains were all read from a single sample in a study of tumor-infiltrating lymphocytes in primary liver carcinoma. Constant-region priming of 500 ng total RNA yielded TCR beta cDNA. Sequencing libraries for TCR beta derived from three nested multiplex PCR rounds that used slightly modified ARM-PCR. The first two PCR rounds used TRBV1-TRBV30 forward primers with a C-beta reverse primer, about 10 cycles each. TCRdb called the multiplex PCR reads again in MiXCR, with one record for every CDR3 protein. The table has about 320,000 distinct CDR3 sequences, over 55% seen once. It was unsorted whole blood that yielded blood RNA, and germline DNA was also extracted. Specimen: peripheral blood. All receptors derive from a man aged 40-50 years with primary liver carcinoma and hepatitis B virus infection.

The chain links TRBV5-4 to TRBJ1-2; D gene unclear. From germline, CDR1 is SGHNT and CDR2 YYREEE (reference sequence). Between the trimmed V and J ends, which lost 4 bases and 2 bases, there was a span of 12 bases. The CDR3 extends over 14 amino acids. The CDR3 DNA follows: TGTGCCAGCAGCCCGCCGGGGAGGAACTATGGCTACACCTTC. Amino acids: CASSPPGRNYGYTF.

This clonotype was recorded at least ten times. The CDR3 here is CSVARQGRDTQYF. CDR3 in DNA: TGCAGCGTTGCACGGCAGGGAAGAGATACGCAGTATTTT. The V call is TRBV29-1, the J call TRBJ2-3, with D possibly TRBD1 on 5 matching bases. V lost 4 bases to trimming and J lost 5 bases, with 13 bases between them. This CDR3 has 13 residues. Germline loops: CDR1 SQVTM, CDR2 ANQGSEA.

Points on this clonotype: The CDR3 does not end in the conserved phenylalanine or tryptophan, so this is likely a read error. The CDR3 loop is CVSSLSGGLTGELFL. The CDR3, as DNA: TGTGTCAGCAGTTTATCGGGCGGGCTCACCGGGGAGCTGTTTCTT. This chain uses TRBV12-3 or TRBV12-4 with TRBJ2-2; tentatively, D is TRBD2 (5 bases). The CDR3 is 15 amino acids.

Of note for this clonotype: A much larger clonotype is one base distant, so this may be a read error. The chain joins TRBV12-3 or TRBV12-4 to TRBJ2-5; no reliable D call. The CDR3 has 12 amino acids. CDR3: CVSSLRPQGQYF. CDR3 nucleotides: TGTGTCAGCAGTTTAAGACCACAAGGCCAGTACTTC.